This T cell receptor beta chain was sequenced during a study of radiation and T cells in renal cell carcinoma. Study observations and caveats: In blood, top tumor clones expanded by 2 weeks, shrinking by 4.

Per germline, CDR1 SGHNT and CDR2 YYREEE (reference sequence). Trimming at V came to 4 bases and at J to 2 bases, leaving 7 bases not matched to a gene. The CDR3 contains 16 residues. Time point: blood 4 weeks post-SBRT, at nephrectomy. As to treatment: 15 Gy SBRT to primary tumor, nephrectomy 4 weeks later. The data were produced by immunoSEQ multiplex PCR, yet TCRdb's version contains in-frame clones alone and is incomplete. The table lists around 81,000 clones, about 85% of them singletons, with just under 9.5% in the top ten. As concerns this clone: Its antigen is unknown.

The chain is built from TRBV5-4 and TRBJ2-3; TRBD1 matches 10 bases. The sequencing used blood, collected from a patient whose treatment included radiotherapy and nephrectomy. The sequence was obtained from a man aged 45-65 years with renal cell carcinoma. CDR3 in amino acids: CASSQGQGRLTDTQYF. In DNA, the CDR3 is TGTGCCAGCAGCCAGGGACAGGGGCGACTCACAGATACGCAGTATTTT.